This T cell receptor beta chain was observed in a study of OX40 agonist ivuxolimab in advanced cancers. At the level of the study: Melanoma, hepatocellular carcinoma, head and neck or renal cell cancer occurred in dose-escalation patients. Findings and limits, study-wide: Normalized expansion of T-cell clones was also low for some nonresponders. Clonal expansion from baseline to week 6 occurred in both CD4+ and CD8+ T cells.

The table came from immunoSEQ multiplex PCR; TCRdb's copy has only in-frame clones and leaves some out. The sample contains 27,000 or so clones, 80% to 90% of which appear only once. Details on this clone: Its target is unknown.

Sequencing was performed on CD4+ or CD8+ T cells sorted from blood, taken in a trial of the OX40 agonist ivuxolimab. This sequence originates from an adult with an advanced solid tumor such as melanoma, head and neck, liver or kidney cancer.

CDR3 sequence (DNA): TGTGCCAGCAGTGAAATAGCGGGGGTCCCCTACGAGCAGTACTTC. Its translation is CASSEIAGVPYEQYF. The rearrangement uses TRBV6-1 and TRBJ2-7; 9 nucleotides line up with TRBD2. V lost 2 bases, J lost 2 bases, and 4 bases stayed unmatched. Germline V gene sequence: CDR1 MNHNS, CDR2 SASEGT. This CDR3 spans 15 amino acids.